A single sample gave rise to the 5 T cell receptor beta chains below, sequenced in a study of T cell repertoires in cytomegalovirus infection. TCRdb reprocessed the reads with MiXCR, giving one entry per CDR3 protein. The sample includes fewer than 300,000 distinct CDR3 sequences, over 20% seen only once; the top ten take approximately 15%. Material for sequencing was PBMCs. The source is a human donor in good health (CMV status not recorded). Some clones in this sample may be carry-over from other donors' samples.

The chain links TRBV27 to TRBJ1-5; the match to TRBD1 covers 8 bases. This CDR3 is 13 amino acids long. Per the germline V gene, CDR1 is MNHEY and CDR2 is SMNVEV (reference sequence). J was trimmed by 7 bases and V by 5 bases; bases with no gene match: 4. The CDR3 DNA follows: TGTGCCAGCAGTCGACAGGGGCCCCAGCCCCAGCATTTT. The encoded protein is CASSRQGPQPQHF.

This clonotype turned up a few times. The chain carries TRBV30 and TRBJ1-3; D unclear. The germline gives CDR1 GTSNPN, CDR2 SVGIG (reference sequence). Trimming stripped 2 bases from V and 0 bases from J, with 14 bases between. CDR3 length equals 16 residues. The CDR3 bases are TGTGCCTGGAGTCGGCAGACCCAGAGCTCTGGAAACACCATATATTTT. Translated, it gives CAWSRQTQSSGNTIYF.

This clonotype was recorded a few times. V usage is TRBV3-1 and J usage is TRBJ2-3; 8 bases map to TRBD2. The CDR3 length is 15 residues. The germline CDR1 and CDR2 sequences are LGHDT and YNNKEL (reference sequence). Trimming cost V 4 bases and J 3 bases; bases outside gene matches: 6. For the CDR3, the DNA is TGTGCCAGCAGCCTACGGGGGGGCCTGACAGATACGCAGTATTTT. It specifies CASSLRGGLTDTQYF.

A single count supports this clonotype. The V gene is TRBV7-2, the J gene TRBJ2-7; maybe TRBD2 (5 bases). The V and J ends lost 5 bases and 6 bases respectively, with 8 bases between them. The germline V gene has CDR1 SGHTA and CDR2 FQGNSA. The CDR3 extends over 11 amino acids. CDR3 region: CASSPAVEQYF. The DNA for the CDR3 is TGTGCCAGCAGCCCAGCGGTCGAGCAGTACTTC.

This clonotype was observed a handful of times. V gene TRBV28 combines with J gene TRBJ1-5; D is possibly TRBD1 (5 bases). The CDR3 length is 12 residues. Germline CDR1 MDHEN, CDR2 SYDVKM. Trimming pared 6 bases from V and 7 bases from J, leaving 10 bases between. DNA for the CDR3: TGTGCCAGCAGCACGACAGTACAGCCCCAGCATTTT. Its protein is CASSTTVQPQHF. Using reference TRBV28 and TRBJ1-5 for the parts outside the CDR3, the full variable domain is DVKVTQSSRYLVKRTGEKVFLECVQDMDHENMFWYRQDPGLGLRLIYFSYDVKMKEKGDIPEGYSVSREKKERFSLILESASTNQTSMYLCASSTTVQPQHFGDGTRLSIL.